This TCR beta chain was obtained from a study of T cells in Graves' hyperthyroidism and ophthalmopathy. Germline CDR1 and CDR2: SNHLY and FYNNEI. The CDR3 length is 15 residues. The trim removed 4 bases at V and 8 bases at J, leaving 10 bases unmatched. Template material for amplifying TCR beta CDR3 regions consisted of RNA transcripts. HTBI primers were the set used in a first-round RT-PCR of the TCR CDR3. TCRdb itself ran the multiplex PCR reads through MiXCR, one entry per CDR3 protein. This sample carries about 400,000 distinct CDR3 sequences, 15% of them seen once, and the ten largest clones take 30% to 35%.

The sequenced material came from blood. The source is a woman younger than 45 with Graves' hyperthyroidism. J is TRBJ2-3 and V is TRBV2, with 9 bases identical to TRBD2. CDR3 protein: CASSGGSSGTRTQYF. CDR3 DNA sequence: TGTGCCAGCAGTGGGGGATCTAGCGGGACGCGTACGCAGTATTTT.